This TCR beta chain comes out of a study of Tregs in tolerant kidney transplant recipients. Germline CDR1 reads KGHSH; CDR2 reads LQKENI. The CDR3 has 15 amino acids. V lost 6 bases to trimming and J lost 2 bases; unmatched junction nucleotides: 10. A word on this clone: Its antigen is still unknown. The CDR3 end lies 3 residues beyond the end of the read and is filled in from the germline J gene.

Produced via immunoSEQ multiplex PCR; TCRdb's table is partial and in-frame only. Its listing shows tens of thousands of clones. Notes on the study in general: The most relevant donor-specific Treg TCRbeta repertoire apparently came from expansion with activated donor B cells.

The material sequenced was CD4+ T cells from blood, taken before the transplant. This clonotype was obtained from a human donor who received a combined kidney and bone marrow transplant. V is TRBV18 and J is TRBJ2-7; 7 bases match TRBD2. The CDR3 bases that were read are TGTGCCAGCTCCGAAGGGACGGGGGGACCCTACGAG. Translated, it gives CASSEGTGGPYE. The full CDR3 sequence reads CASSEGTGGPYEQYF.